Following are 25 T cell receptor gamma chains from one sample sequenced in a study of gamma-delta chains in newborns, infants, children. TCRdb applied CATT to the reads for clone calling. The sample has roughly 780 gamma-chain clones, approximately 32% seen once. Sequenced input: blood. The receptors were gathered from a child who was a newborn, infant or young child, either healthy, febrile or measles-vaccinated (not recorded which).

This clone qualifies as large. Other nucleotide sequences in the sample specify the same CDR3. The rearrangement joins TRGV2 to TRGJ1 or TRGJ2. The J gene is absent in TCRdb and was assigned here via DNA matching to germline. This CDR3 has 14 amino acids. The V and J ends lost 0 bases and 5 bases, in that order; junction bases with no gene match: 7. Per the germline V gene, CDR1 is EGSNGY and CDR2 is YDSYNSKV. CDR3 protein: CATWDGPGDYKKLF. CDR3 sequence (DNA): TGTGCCACCTGGGACGGGCCGGGAGATTATAAGAAACTCTTT.

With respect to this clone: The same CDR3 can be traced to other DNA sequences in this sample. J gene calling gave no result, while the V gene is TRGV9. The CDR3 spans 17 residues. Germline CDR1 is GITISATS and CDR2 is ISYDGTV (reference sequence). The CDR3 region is CALWEVTRELGKKIKVF. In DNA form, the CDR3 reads TGTGCCTTGTGGGAGGTGACCAGAGAGTTGGGCAAAAAAATCAAGGTCTTT.

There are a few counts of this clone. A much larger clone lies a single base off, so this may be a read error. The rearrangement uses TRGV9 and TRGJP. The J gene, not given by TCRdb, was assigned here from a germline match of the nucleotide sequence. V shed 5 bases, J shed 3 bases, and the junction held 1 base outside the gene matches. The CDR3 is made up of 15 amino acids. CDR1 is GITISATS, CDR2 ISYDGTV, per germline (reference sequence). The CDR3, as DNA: TGTGCCTTGTGGGCGCAAGAGTTGGGCAAAAAAATCAAGGTATTT. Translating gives CALWAQELGKKIKVF.

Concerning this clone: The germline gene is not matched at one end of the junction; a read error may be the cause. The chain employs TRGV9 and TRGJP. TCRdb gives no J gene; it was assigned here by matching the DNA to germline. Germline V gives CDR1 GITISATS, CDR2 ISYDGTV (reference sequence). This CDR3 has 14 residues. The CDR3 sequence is CALWGVLGKKIKVF. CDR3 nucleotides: TGTGCCTTGTGGGGGGTGTTGGGCAAAAAAATCAAGGTATTT.

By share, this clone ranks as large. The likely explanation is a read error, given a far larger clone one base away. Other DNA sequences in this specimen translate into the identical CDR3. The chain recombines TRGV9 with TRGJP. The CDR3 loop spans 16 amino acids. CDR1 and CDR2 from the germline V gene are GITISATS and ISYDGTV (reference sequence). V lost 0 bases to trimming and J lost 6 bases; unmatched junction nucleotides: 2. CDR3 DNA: TGTGCCTTGTGGGAGGTGCTAGAGTTGGGCAAAAAAATCAAGGTATTT. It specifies CALWEVLELGKKIKVF.

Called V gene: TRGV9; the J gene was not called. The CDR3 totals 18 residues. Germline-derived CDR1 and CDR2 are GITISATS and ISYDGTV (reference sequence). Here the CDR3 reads CALWEVPPQELGKKIEVF. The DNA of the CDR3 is TGTGCCTTGTGGGAGGTGCCCCCCCAAGAGTTGGGCAAAAAAATCGAGGTATTT.

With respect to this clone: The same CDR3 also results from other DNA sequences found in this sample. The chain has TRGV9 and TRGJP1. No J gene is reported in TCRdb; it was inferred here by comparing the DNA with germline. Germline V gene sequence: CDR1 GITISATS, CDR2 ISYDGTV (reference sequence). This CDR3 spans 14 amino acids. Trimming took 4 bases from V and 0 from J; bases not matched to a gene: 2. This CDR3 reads CALWEHTTGWFKIF. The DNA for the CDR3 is TGTGCCTTGTGGGAACATACCACTGGTTGGTTCAAGATATTT.

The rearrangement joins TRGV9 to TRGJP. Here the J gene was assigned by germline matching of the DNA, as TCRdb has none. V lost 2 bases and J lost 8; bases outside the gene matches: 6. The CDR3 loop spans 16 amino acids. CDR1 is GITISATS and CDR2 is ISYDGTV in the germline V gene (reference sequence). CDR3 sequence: CALWEGRQLGKKIKVF. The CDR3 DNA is TGTGCCTTGTGGGAGGGCAGGCAGTTGGGCAAAAAAATCAAGGTATTT.

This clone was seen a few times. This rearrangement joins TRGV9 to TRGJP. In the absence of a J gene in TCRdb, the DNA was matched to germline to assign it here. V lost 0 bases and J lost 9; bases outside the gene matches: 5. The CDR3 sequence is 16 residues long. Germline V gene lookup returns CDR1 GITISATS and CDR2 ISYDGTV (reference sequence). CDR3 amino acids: CALWEVNRLGKKIKVF. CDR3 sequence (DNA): TGTGCCTTGTGGGAGGTGAATAGGTTGGGCAAAAAAATCAAGGTATTT.

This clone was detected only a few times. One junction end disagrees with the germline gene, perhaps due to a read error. Here the CDR3 DNA reads TGTGCCGCCTGGGATGGAGATTGGATCAAGACGTTT. It encodes CAAWDGDWIKTF. This chain links TRGV2 with TRGJP2. TCRdb offers no J gene call, so here the DNA was matched to germline to obtain one. The CDR3 totals 12 residues. Germline V gene sequence: CDR1 EGSNGY, CDR2 YDSYNSKV.

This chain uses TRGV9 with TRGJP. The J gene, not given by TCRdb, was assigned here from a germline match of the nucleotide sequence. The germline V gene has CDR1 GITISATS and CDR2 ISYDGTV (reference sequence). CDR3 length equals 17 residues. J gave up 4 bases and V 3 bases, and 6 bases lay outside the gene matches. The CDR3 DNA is TGTGCCTTGTGGGAGATCCATCAAGAGTTGGGCAAAAAAATCAAGGTATTT. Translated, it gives CALWEIHQELGKKIKVF.

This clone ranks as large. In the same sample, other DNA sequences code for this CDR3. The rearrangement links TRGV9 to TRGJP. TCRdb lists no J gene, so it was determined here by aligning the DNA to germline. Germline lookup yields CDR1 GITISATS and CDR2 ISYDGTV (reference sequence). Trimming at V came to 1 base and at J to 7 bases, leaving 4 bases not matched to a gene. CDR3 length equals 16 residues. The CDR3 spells CALWEVGELGKKIKVF. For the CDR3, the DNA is TGTGCCTTGTGGGAGGTAGGGGAGTTGGGCAAAAAAATCAAGGTATTT.

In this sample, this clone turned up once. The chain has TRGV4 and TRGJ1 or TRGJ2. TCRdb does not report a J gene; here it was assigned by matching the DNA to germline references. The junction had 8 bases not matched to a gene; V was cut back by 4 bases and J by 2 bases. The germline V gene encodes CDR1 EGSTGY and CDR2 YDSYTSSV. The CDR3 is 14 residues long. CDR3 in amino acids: CATWEKRYYYKKLF. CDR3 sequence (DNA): TGTGCCACCTGGGAGAAACGATATTATTATAAGAAACTCTTT.

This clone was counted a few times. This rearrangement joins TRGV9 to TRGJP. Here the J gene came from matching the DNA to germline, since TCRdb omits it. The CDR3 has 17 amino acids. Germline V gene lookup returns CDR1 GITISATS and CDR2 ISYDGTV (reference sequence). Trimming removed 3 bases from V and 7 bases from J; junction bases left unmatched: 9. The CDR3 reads CALWELARELGKKIKVF. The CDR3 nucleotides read TGTGCCTTGTGGGAGCTTGCAAGGGAGTTGGGCAAAAAAATCAAGGTATTT.

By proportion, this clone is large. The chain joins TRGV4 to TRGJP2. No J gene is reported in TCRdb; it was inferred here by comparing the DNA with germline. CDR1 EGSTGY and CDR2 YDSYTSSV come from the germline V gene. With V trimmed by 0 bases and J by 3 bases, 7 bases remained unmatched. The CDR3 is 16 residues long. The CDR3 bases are TGTGCCACCTGGGATGGGCCCTCCCGTAGTGATTGGATCAAGACGTTT. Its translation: CATWDGPSRSDWIKTF.

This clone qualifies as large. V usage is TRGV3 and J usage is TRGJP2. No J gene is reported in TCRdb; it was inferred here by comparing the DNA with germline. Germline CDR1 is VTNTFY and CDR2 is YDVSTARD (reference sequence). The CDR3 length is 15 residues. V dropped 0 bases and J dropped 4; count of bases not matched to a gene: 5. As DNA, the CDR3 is TGTGCCACCTGGGACAGGCCTTTTAGTGATTGGATCAAGACGTTT. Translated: CATWDRPFSDWIKTF.

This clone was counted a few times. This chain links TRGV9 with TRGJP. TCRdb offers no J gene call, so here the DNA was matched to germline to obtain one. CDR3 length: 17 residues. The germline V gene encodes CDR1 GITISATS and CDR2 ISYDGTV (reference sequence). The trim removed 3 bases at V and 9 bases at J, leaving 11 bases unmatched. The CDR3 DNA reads TGTGCCTTGTGGGAGCTATCTTCGGGGTTGGGCAAAAAAATCAAGGTATTT. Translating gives CALWELSSGLGKKIKVF.

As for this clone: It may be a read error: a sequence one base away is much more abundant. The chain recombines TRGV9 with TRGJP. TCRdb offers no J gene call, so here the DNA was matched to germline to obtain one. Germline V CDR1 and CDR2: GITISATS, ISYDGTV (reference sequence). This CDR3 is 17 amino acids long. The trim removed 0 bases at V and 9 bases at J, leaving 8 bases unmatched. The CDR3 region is CALWEVKVRLGKKIKVF. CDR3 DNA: TGTGCCTTGTGGGAGGTGAAGGTAAGGTTGGGCAAAAAAATCAAGGTATTT.

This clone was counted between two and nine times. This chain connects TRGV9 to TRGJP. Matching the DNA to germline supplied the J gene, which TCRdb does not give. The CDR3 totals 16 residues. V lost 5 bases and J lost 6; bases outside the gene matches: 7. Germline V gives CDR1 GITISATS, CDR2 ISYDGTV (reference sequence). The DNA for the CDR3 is TGTGCCTTGTGGGCTACCCGAGAGTTGGGCAAAAAAATCAAGGTATTT. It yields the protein CALWATRELGKKIKVF.

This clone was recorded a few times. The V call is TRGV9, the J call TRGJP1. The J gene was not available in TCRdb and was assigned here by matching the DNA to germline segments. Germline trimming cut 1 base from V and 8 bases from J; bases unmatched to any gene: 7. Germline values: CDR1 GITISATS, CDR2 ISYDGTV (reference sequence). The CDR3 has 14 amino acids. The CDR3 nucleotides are TGTGCCTTGTGGGAGGTTCAAGTCGGTTGGTTCAAGATATTT. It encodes CALWEVQVGWFKIF.

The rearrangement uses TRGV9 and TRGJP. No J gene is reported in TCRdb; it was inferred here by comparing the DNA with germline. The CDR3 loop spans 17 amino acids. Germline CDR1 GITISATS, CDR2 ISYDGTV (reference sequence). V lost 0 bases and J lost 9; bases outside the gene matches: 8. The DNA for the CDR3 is TGTGCCTTGTGGGAGGTGCAAGGGGGGTTGGGCAAAAAAATCAAGGTATTT. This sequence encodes CALWEVQGGLGKKIKVF.

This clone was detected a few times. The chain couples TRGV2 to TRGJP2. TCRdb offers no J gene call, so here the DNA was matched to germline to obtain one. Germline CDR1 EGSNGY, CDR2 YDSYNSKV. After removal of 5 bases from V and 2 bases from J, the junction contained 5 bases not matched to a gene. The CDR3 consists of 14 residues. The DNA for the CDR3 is TGTGCCACCTGGGGCGGAAGTAGTGATTGGATCAAGACGTTT. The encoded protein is CATWGGSSDWIKTF.

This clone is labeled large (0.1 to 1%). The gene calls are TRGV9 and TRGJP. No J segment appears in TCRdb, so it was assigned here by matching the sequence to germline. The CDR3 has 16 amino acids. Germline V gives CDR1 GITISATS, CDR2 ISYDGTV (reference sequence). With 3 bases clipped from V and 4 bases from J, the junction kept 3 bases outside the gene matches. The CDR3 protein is CALWEIQELGKKIKVF. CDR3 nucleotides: TGTGCCTTGTGGGAGATTCAAGAGTTGGGCAAAAAAATCAAGGTATTT.

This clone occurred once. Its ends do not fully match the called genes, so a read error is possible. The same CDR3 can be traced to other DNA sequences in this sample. CDR3 sequence (DNA): TGCGCCTTGTGGGAGGACCCGCCAGAGTTGGGCAAAAAAATCAAGGTATTT. Its translation is CALWEDPPELGKKIKVF. The genes are TRGV9 and TRGJP. The J gene is absent in TCRdb and was assigned here via DNA matching to germline. This CDR3 spans 17 amino acids. CDR1 and CDR2 (germline): GITISATS, ISYDGTV (reference sequence).

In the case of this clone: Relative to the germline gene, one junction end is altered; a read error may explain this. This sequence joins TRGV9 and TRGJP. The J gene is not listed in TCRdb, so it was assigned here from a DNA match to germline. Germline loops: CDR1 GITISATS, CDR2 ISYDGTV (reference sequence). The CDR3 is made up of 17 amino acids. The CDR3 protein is CASWEEIQELGKKIKVF. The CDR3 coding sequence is TGTGCCTCGTGGGAGGAAATCCAAGAGTTGGGCAAAAAAATCAAGGTATTT.